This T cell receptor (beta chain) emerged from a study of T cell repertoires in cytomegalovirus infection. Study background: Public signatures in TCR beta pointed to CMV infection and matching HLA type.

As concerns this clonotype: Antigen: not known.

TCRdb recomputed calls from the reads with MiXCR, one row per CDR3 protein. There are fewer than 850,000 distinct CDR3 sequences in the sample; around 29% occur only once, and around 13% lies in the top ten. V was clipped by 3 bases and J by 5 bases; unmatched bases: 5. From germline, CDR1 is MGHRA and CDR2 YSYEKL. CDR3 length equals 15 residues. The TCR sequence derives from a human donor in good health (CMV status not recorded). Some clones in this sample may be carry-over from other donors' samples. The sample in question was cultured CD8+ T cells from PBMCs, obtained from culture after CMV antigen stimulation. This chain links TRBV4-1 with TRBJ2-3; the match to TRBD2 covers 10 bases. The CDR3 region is CASSHSSGGKDTQYF. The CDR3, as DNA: TGCGCCAGCAGCCATTCTAGCGGGGGAAAAGATACGCAGTATTTT.